What follows is one T cell receptor beta chain and its context. Its matching antigen is unknown. An end of the junction does not agree with germline; a read error may underlie this. The CDR3 extends over 17 amino acids. Germline V CDR1 and CDR2: LNHDA, SQIVND (reference sequence). This specimen comes from a study of identical twins. Whole-study results and caveats: With monozygotic twins, out-of-frame TCR alpha sharing exceeded what models estimated.

TCRdb passed the 5' RACE reads through MiXCR, listing each CDR3 protein once. The sample has about 530,000 distinct CDR3 sequences, around 22% seen once. These same data were also listed under a study on yellow fever vaccine responses in identical twins. Per that paper: In identical twins, vaccine T cell responses appeared partly shared and partly individual.

The sequenced material came from CD4+ T cells sorted from blood. This receptor was identified in a woman aged 18-30 years in good health. The chain has TRBV19 and TRBJ2-2; 12 positions match TRBD2. CDR3 DNA sequence: TGTGCCAGTAGTGCACAGACTAGCGGGAGACGGACCGGGGAGCTGTATTTT. Its translation: CASSAQTSGRRTGELYF.